The 10 T cell receptor beta chains listed next were all sequenced from one sample in a study of molecular identifiers for immune sequencing clone quantification. Each CDR3 protein is one row after TCRdb ran MiXCR on the PCR reads. The sample holds just under 650,000 distinct CDR3 sequences, roughly 21% seen once. The material sequenced was naive CD8+ T cells from blood, with Jurkat cell RNA spiked in. The subset: FACS-sorted CD8+CD4-CCR7+CD45RA+ naive T cells. Every receptor here comes from a human donor in good health. Some libraries in this study had Jurkat cell RNA spiked in.

This clonotype was seen ten or more times. The chain joins TRBV7-2 to TRBJ2-2; TRBD2 matches at 12 bases. This CDR3 region has 20 residues. The ends lost 5 bases at V and 7 bases at J; junction bases unmatched: 20. Germline-derived CDR1 and CDR2 are SGHTA and FQGNSA. The CDR3 nucleotides read TGTGCCAGCAGCCGCATCGAGGGACTAGCGGGCTACGCTCTTAACGGGGAGCTGTTTTTT. Protein product: CASSRIEGLAGYALNGELFF.

This clonotype was detected many times. The V gene is TRBV28, the J gene TRBJ2-3; 7 positions match TRBD2. The V gene's germline CDR1 is MDHEN and CDR2 SYDVKM. With V trimmed by 3 bases and J by 2 bases, 8 bases remained unmatched. CDR3 length equals 16 residues. CDR3 bases: TGTGCCAGCAGTTTTCGGGGGGTGATCGACACAGATACGCAGTATTTT. Translating gives CASSFRGVIDTDTQYF.

This clonotype was seen ten or more times. The chain carries TRBV19 and TRBJ2-5; D possibly uses TRBD1 or TRBD2 (5 bases each). The CDR3 is made up of 12 amino acids. Deletions cut 9 bases from V and 2 bases from J, with 10 bases between. The germline gives CDR1 LNHDA, CDR2 SQIVND (reference sequence). The CDR3, as DNA: TGTGCCAGCGGGGACGAACAAGAGACCCAGTACTTC. It specifies CASGDEQETQYF.

There are many counts of this clonotype. The gene calls are TRBV20-1 and TRBJ1-1, with unresolved D. V dropped 6 bases and J dropped 4 bases, with 12 bases sitting between them. Per germline, CDR1 DFQATT and CDR2 SNEGSKA (reference sequence). The length of the CDR3 is 12 residues. The CDR3 sequence: CSAGIGGTEAFF. The CDR3 DNA is TGCAGTGCCGGAATTGGAGGCACTGAAGCTTTCTTT.

The chain employs TRBV28 and TRBJ2-7, with 7 bases aligning to TRBD2. CDR3 length: 16 amino acids. Germline lookup yields CDR1 MDHEN and CDR2 SYDVKM. V lost 3 bases to trimming and J lost 4 bases; unmatched junction nucleotides: 12. The CDR3 region is CASSFRLRGGFYEQYF. DNA for the CDR3: TGTGCCAGCAGTTTCCGATTACGCGGGGGTTTTTACGAGCAGTACTTC.

About this clonotype itself: A much bigger clone sits one base away, suggesting this may be a read error. The rearrangement joins TRBV7-8 to TRBJ2-5; 11 nucleotides align to TRBD1. The germline gives CDR1 SGHVS, CDR2 FQNEAQ. The CDR3 is 15 amino acids. The CDR3, as DNA: TGTGCCAGCAGTTACTCGGGGACAGGGGGTGAGACCCGGTACTTC. Translated: CASSYSGTGGETRYF.

In this sample, this clonotype turned up many times. This chain connects TRBV27 to TRBJ2-7; no clear D. From germline, CDR1 is MNHEY and CDR2 SMNVEV (reference sequence). The V gene lost 3 bases and the J gene lost 4 bases, with 13 bases spanning the gap. The CDR3 is 14 amino acids. Written as DNA, the CDR3 is TGTGCCAGCAGTTTGAGGTCCAGGTCGTACGAGCAGTACTTC. As protein: CASSLRSRSYEQYF.

Many counts were recorded for this clonotype. The J gene is TRBJ2-3, the V gene TRBV20-1, with D perhaps TRBD2 (6 bases). CDR1 DFQATT and CDR2 SNEGSKA come from the germline V gene (reference sequence). V was clipped by 6 bases and J by 6 bases, with 22 bases between them. The CDR3 covers 15 residues. The chain's CDR3 is CSAHPWGGVGDTQYF. The CDR3 nucleotides are TGCAGTGCACACCCCTGGGGCGGGGTGGGGGATACGCAGTATTTT.

This clonotype showed up many times. The chain joins TRBV5-3 to TRBJ2-1; the D is unclear. TRBV5-3 is known as an ORF, though its function is uncertain. The CDR3 runs to 12 residues. Deletions cut 8 bases from V and 0 bases from J, with 6 bases between. CDR3 sequence reads: CASTGSYNEQFF. The CDR3 nucleotides are TGTGCCAGCACCGGCTCCTACAATGAGCAGTTCTTC.

The genes are TRBV7-6 and TRBJ2-7, with 9 bases aligning to TRBD1. J lost 13 bases, V lost 5 bases, and 15 bases had no gene match. CDR1 is SGHVS and CDR2 is FNYEAQ in the germline V gene. This CDR3 contains 14 residues. CDR3 loop: CASSPGQGIYELYF. The CDR3 DNA follows: TGTGCCAGCAGCCCAGGACAGGGGATCTACGAGCTATACTTC.